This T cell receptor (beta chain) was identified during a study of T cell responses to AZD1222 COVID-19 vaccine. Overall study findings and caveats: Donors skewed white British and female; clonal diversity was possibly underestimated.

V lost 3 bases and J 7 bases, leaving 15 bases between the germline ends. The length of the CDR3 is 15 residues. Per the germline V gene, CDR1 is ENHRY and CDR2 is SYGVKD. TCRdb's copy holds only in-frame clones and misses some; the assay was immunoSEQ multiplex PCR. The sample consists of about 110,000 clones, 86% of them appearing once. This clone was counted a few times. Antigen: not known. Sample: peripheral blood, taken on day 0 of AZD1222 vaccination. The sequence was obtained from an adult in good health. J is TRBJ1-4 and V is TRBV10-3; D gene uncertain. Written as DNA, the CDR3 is TGTGCCATCAGTGATTCCCGGGGTGAGGGTGAAAAACTGTTTTTT. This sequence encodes CAISDSRGEGEKLFF.